This T cell receptor beta chain was observed in a study of control samples from healthy donors and cancer patients (dated by TCRdb to between 2020 and 2021). From the cysteine through the phenylalanine, the CDR3 covers 13 amino acids. Only the CDR3 DNA is retained, 39 bases long and in frame from the first base. CDR1 and CDR2 (LNHNV, YYDKDF) derive from the germline V gene (reference sequence). V is cut by 3 bases and J by 4 bases, and the space between the germline ends is 7 bases. Library preparation used the immunoSEQ multiplex PCR assay. TCRdb carries this immuneACCESS record with in-frame sequences only. Its versions omit some clonotypes, under half of them owing to an unresolved V gene in the studies checked, with the rest unexplained. The table for this sample lists about 130,000 clones; about 92% of them were counted only once. Of the sample, less than 0.65% falls within the top ten clones.

Of note for this clone: The antigen this receptor binds is unknown. No much larger clone exists at a distance of one base, and base qualities are not known.

The V gene is TRBV15 and the J gene is TRBJ2-1; perhaps TRBD1 is the D gene, with 6 bases matching. This TCR came from an older man with head and neck cancer. The sample consisted of PBMCs. The CDR3 is CATSRDSYNEQFF. The bases read TGTGCCACCAGCAGGGACAGTTACAATGAGCAGTTCTTC.